The sequence of this TCR beta chain was determined in a study of OX40 agonist ivuxolimab in advanced cancers. Background on the study: Partial responses were achieved by three patients, of whom one had hepatocellular carcinoma and two had cutaneous melanoma.

Excluded were patients having autoimmune disease history or systemic immunosuppression. Baseline, cycle 4 day 1, and cycle 7 day 1 were the blood sampling points. Only in-frame clones appear in the TCRdb table, and some are missing; sequencing was by immunoSEQ multiplex PCR. In the table there are about 83,000 clones, under 90% of which are singletons. V shed 0 bases and J shed 5 bases, with 5 bases lying between them. This CDR3 comprises 13 residues. The germline CDR1 and CDR2 sequences are LGHNA and YNFKEQ. The receptor's source is an adult with an advanced solid tumor such as melanoma, head and neck, liver or kidney cancer. V and J are TRBV4-2 and TRBJ1-5; D not resolved. Sequenced here: CD4+ or CD8+ T cells sorted from blood, sampled in a trial of the OX40 agonist ivuxolimab. The CDR3 coding sequence is TGTGCCAGCAGCCAAGATCCGTATCAGCCCCAGCATTTT. Encoded protein: CASSQDPYQPQHF.